This TCR beta chain emerged from a study of CD8+CD57+ T cells in acquired aplastic anemia. CDR1 SNHLY and CDR2 FYNNEI come from the germline V gene. V lost 6 bases and J lost 2; bases outside the gene matches: 6. This CDR3 spans 15 amino acids. This clonotype came up a few times. This may stem from a read error, because a much larger clone lies one nucleotide away. The use of genomic DNA as template underpinned the TCR beta VDJ and CDR3 profiling. TCRdb passed the reads through MiXCR, listing each CDR3 protein once. The sample has 100,000 to 150,000 distinct CDR3 sequences; 48% are singletons. This receptor was identified in a human donor in good health, serving as a control. The chain couples TRBV2 to TRBJ2-1, with 8 bases aligning to TRBD1. What was sequenced was sorted CD4+, CD8+, or CD8+CD57+ T cells (not recorded which) from PBMCs. CDR3 in amino acids: CASSAQGAAYNEQFF. CDR3 bases: TGTGCCAGCAGCGCCCAGGGGGCAGCCTACAATGAGCAGTTCTTC.